This record covers a single T cell receptor (beta chain). Control patients had untreated stable or active relapsing-remitting multiple sclerosis by revised McDonald criteria. Negative isolation was used for CD8+ and CD4+ T cells, and FACS enrichment was applied to TEMRA cells. RNA in amounts of about 0.45 to 1 ug was reverse transcribed with random hexamers. The CDR3 of TCR beta was amplified by immunoSEQ multiplex PCR across 54 Vbeta and 13 Jbeta. TCRdb independently ran MiXCR on the immunoSEQ multiplex PCR reads; one entry per CDR3 protein. The sample yields 140,000 or so distinct CDR3 sequences, around 95% seen once. Germline lookup yields CDR1 SGDLS and CDR2 YYNGEE. Trimming cost V 0 bases and J 0 bases, with 7 bases left between them. The CDR3 spans 15 residues. The data derive from a study of CD8 T cells in Susac syndrome.

The sample comprised CD4+ T cells from PBMCs. The origin of this receptor is a human donor with multiple sclerosis. V and J are TRBV9 and TRBJ1-5; D is possibly TRBD1 (5 bases). CDR3 coding DNA: TGTGCCAGCAGCGTAGGACAGAATAGCAATCAGCCCCAGCATTTT. Translation: CASSVGQNSNQPQHF.